This T cell receptor (beta chain) was retrieved from a study of T-cell memory formation after mild COVID-19 (dated by TCRdb to 2020 to 2022). Study-level background: Most TCR sequence clusters were specific to one of the two donors. In a couple of donors, T-cell clones that expanded and contracted after mild COVID-19 were tracked by sequencing TCRalpha and TCRbeta repertoires over time. The cohort was made up of two young adult volunteers, one female and one male, who were previously healthy. What the study reported, not specific to this receptor: Balanced CD4/CD8 phenotypes were observed for clones contracting from day 15 to 85, whereas a bias towards CD4+ was observed for a second wave of clones expanding from day 15 to 37. Some responding clones were detected in pre-infection memory, suggesting pre-existing cross-reactive memory T cells joined the SARS-CoV-2 response. SARS-CoV-2 specificity of the second-wave clones peaking on day 37 was not confirmed. Contracting CD4+ clones turned up mainly in the CM and EM memory subsets, whereas EMRA was where CD8+ clones were enriched. The study included only a couple of mild cases, and larger cohorts that include severe cases with pre-infection samples were judged to be necessary.

The listed sequencing device is Illumina NovaSeq 6000. cDNA libraries for TCRalpha and TCRbeta were prepared by 5'RACE using constant-segment primers, with sample barcodes and unique molecular identifiers added. RNA was extracted from every sample with Trizol reagent. Library amplification was performed in two PCR steps, and a second sample barcode and Illumina TruSeq adapters were introduced in the second step. The libraries were sequenced on an Illumina NovaSeq using 2 x 150 bp paired-end reads. The paper's processing steps were these. Demultiplexing of reads and collapsing into UMI-guided consensus sequences were performed with migec v1.2.7. Using mixcr v2.1.11, UMI consensuses were aligned to TRA and TRB V and J templates and then assembled into clonotypes. Clonotypes were classified as expanded or contracted when called significant by both edgeR and NoisET, with noise models trained on biological replicates. For edgeR calls, the thresholds were a false discovery rate-adjusted p below 0.01 and a log2 fold-change of 1. PCA with hierarchical clustering of max-normalized trajectories of the 1000 most abundant clonotypes was used as exploratory dynamics analysis. Separately sequenced CD4+ and CD8+ repertoires were used to assign a CD4 or CD8 phenotype to each responding clone. TCRdb reprocessed the public reads (quality trimming at Q25 with fastp, clone calling with MiXCR) and kept in-frame beta chains. Entries are consolidated by CDR3 protein sequence, retaining the most common genes and DNA. TCRdb assigned the V and J calls; the authors' analysis was not used. The table for this sample lists some 100,000 distinct CDR3 sequences; around 10% of them were counted only once. Roughly 40% of the sample rests with the top ten.

From cysteine to phenylalanine, the CDR3 is 14 amino acids long. Only the CDR3 portion is preserved as DNA: 42 bases, with reading frame beginning at the first base. Notes on this clonotype: Its antigen is currently not known. There are no base qualities to consult, and no much larger clone falls within one base.

Ficoll-Paque density gradient centrifugation was the method used to isolate PBMCs. The chain is encoded by TRBV21-1 joined to TRBJ2-5; the table names TRBD1, a call not compared with the DNA. TRBV21-1 is termed a pseudogene. Sequencing was carried out using PBMCs or a T cell subset sorted from them (not recorded which). The receptor comes from a young man who had mild COVID-19 (a few samples of this study predate the infection). The sample titles of this study are shuffled in the database, so cell type and time point are left out; the donor was told from shared clones. The CDR3 reads CASRVDSCQETQYF. At the DNA level, the sequence is TGTGCCAGCAGGGTAGACAGTTGCCAAGAGACCCAGTACTTC.